These 15 T cell receptor beta chains came from one sample sequenced in a study of metastatic and nonmetastatic thyroid tumors (TCRdb year 2020). The receptor library was made with PCR. Sequencing was carried out with an Illumina HiSeq 4000. Using fastp at Q25 and MiXCR, TCRdb reprocessed the public reads and kept productive beta chains. This sample gives around 15,000 clones in total; around 13% of them show up just once. The ten top clones hold around 31% of the sample. Before undergoing thyroid surgery, none of the patients had been given any kind of treatment. The sequencing input was blood. These TCRs come from a female donor with papillary thyroid cancer or a benign thyroid nodule (not recorded which). Some clones in this sample may be carry-over from other donors' samples.

This clone was seen many times. This could be a read error, since a much larger clone is one nucleotide away. Other DNA sequences in the sample encode the same CDR3. The V call is TRBV30, the J call TRBJ1-4; 8 bases align to TRBD1. Germline V gene lookup returns CDR1 GTSNPN and CDR2 SVGIG (reference sequence). The CDR3 is made up of 14 amino acids. The CDR3 bases are TGTGCCTGGAGTCCCAGGGGGCGCTATGAAAAACTGTTTTTC. Translation gives CAWSPRGRYEKLFF. Supplemented by reference TRBV30 and TRBJ1-4, the full variable domain reads SQTIHQWPATLVQPVGSPLSLECTVEGTSNPNLYWYRQAAGRGLQLLFYSVGIGQISSEVPQNLSASRPQDRQFILSSKKLLLSDSGFYLCAWSPRGRYEKLFFGSGTQLSVL.

The sample holds many counts of this clone. This sequence joins TRBV20-1 and TRBJ1-5; D not certain. The length of the CDR3 is 12 residues. Germline V gene sequence: CDR1 DFQATT, CDR2 SNEGSKA (reference sequence). Trimming removed 0 bases from V and 6 bases from J, with 6 bases in between. As DNA, the CDR3 is TGCAGTGCTAGAGATTATACTCAGCCCCAGCATTTT. It encodes CSARDYTQPQHF.

Many counts were recorded for this clone. The V and J genes are TRBV9 and TRBJ2-2; D gene ambiguous. Per germline, CDR1 SGDLS and CDR2 YYNGEE. The germline V and J ends were trimmed by 0 bases and 0 bases, with 9 bases remaining between them. CDR3 length: 16 residues. As DNA, the CDR3 is TGTGCCAGCAGCGTAGATGGTGACGCGAACACCGGGGAGCTGTTTTTT. As protein: CASSVDGDANTGELFF.

By frequency in the sample, this clone is medium-sized. The V gene is TRBV12-3 or TRBV12-4, the J gene TRBJ1-3; D not certain. Deletions cut 5 bases from V and 4 bases from J, with 9 bases between. The CDR3 consists of 13 residues. In DNA, the CDR3 is TGTGCCAGCAGTGCCCGGGTGGGAAACACCATATATTTT. This gives the protein CASSARVGNTIYF.

This clone was seen many times. The J gene is TRBJ1-1, the V gene TRBV20-1; D not certain. The ends were cut back, 3 bases at V and 8 bases at J, with 13 bases in the middle. The CDR3 extends over 12 amino acids. Germline V gives CDR1 DFQATT, CDR2 SNEGSKA (reference sequence). For the CDR3, the DNA is TGCAGTGCTAGCCCAGGCCAAGTCGAAGCTTTCTTT. Residues: CSASPGQVEAFF.

Many counts were recorded for this clone. V and J are TRBV12-5 and TRBJ2-1; 7 bases fit TRBD2. The V segment lost 0 bases and the J segment 2 bases; nucleotides outside the gene matches: 13. Per germline, CDR1 LGHNT and CDR2 FRNRAP. The CDR3 sequence is 19 residues long. The CDR3 DNA sequence: TGTGCTAGTGGTTTGGTACTATTCGGGCGGGGGAGAACCTACAATGAGCAGTTCTTC. Its protein product is CASGLVLFGRGRTYNEQFF.

The sample holds many counts of this clone. The CDR3 here is CASSQDSAGSSYEQYF. The CDR3 DNA is TGTGCCAGCAGCCAAGATAGTGCAGGGAGCTCCTACGAGCAGTACTTC. This chain joins TRBV3-1 and TRBJ2-7; D may correspond to TRBD1 or TRBD2 (5 bases each). Germline CDR1 is LGHDT and CDR2 is YNNKEL (reference sequence). Trimming took off 0 bases at V and 0 bases at J, with 12 bases between the two ends. This CDR3 comprises 16 residues.

The chain employs TRBV19 and TRBJ1-1; 7 nucleotides match TRBD1. V lost 3 bases and J lost 5; bases outside the gene matches: 24. The CDR3 length is 20 residues. Germline-derived CDR1 and CDR2 are LNHDA and SQIVND (reference sequence). The CDR3 is CASSMKVFDTTGEGWTEAFF. CDR3 coding DNA: TGTGCCAGTAGTATGAAGGTATTCGATACTACAGGGGAGGGGTGGACTGAAGCTTTCTTT.

Regarding this clone: This sequence may be a read error, since a much larger clone differs from it by one base. The chain's CDR3 is CASSNRLDETQYF. CDR3 sequence (DNA): TGTGCCAGCAGCAACAGACTTGACGAGACCCAGTACTTC. The chain employs TRBV5-5 and TRBJ2-5, with D unclear. The V end lost 4 bases, the J end lost 5 bases, and 12 bases lay between the germline ends. This CDR3 has 13 amino acids. Per the germline V gene, CDR1 is SGHKS and CDR2 is YYEKEE (reference sequence).

This clone was observed a few times. Mismatch with germline at one junction end may stem from a read error. Other DNA sequences of this sample code for an identical CDR3. The chain employs TRBV6-2 or TRBV6-3 and TRBJ1-2; D is unclear. CDR3 length: 13 residues. CDR1 and CDR2 (germline): MNHEY, SVGEGT. CDR3 in amino acids: CASSYQGNYGYTF. As DNA, the CDR3 is TGTGCCAGCAGTTATCAAGGTAATTATGGCTACACCTTT.

This clone was counted many times. V gene TRBV7-9 combines with J gene TRBJ1-1; D remains unclear. Germline CDR1 SEHNR, CDR2 FQNEAQ (reference sequence). Deletions cut 4 bases from V and 8 bases from J, with 11 bases between. The CDR3 is 12 residues long. This chain's CDR3 is CASSSASREAFF. CDR3 in DNA: TGTGCCAGCAGCTCGGCCAGCAGGGAAGCTTTCTTT.

This clone was found many times. A much more abundant neighbour one base away suggests this may be a read error. The sample carries other DNA sequences with the same CDR3. The J gene is TRBJ1-2, the V gene TRBV24-1; the match to TRBD1 covers 7 bases. Looked up from germline, CDR1 is KGHDR and CDR2 is SFDVKD. The CDR3 contains 14 residues. With V trimmed by 7 bases and J by 4 bases, 8 bases remained unmatched. The CDR3, as DNA: TGTGCCACCAGAACCACAGGGGTCGGCTATGGCTACACCTTC. Protein: CATRTTGVGYGYTF.

This clone was picked up many times. The gene calls are TRBV5-8 and TRBJ2-3; 8 bases fit TRBD2. Germline CDR1 SGHTS, CDR2 YDEGEE. The CDR3 runs to 15 residues. After removal of 2 bases from V and 6 bases from J, the junction contained 8 bases not matched to a gene. For the CDR3, the DNA is TGTGCCAGCAGCTTCGCGGGGGGCATCGTGGATACGCAGTATTTT. Translating gives CASSFAGGIVDTQYF.

This chain links TRBV2 with TRBJ1-2, with D tentatively TRBD1 (6 bases). Germline CDR1 reads SNHLY; CDR2 reads FYNNEI. The CDR3 sequence is 14 residues long. The V and J ends lost 1 base and 4 bases respectively, with 10 bases between them. The CDR3: CASSEGQVIYGYTF. DNA of the CDR3: TGTGCCAGCAGTGAAGGACAGGTTATCTATGGCTACACCTTC.

This clone was counted ten times or more. The V and J genes are TRBV4-3 and TRBJ1-4; D unresolved. Germline V gene sequence: CDR1 LGHNA, CDR2 YSLEER. Trimming cost V 0 bases and J 5 bases, with 13 bases left between them. This CDR3 spans 16 amino acids. The chain's CDR3 is CASSQDPSSRNEKLFF. The CDR3 DNA reads as TGCGCCAGCAGCCAAGATCCAAGCAGCAGAAATGAAAAACTGTTTTTT.